A selection of T cell receptor beta chains follows, all from one sample in a study of control samples from healthy donors and cancer patients. Clones were sequenced by immunoSEQ multiplex PCR, and TCRdb holds only the in-frame ones, with some missing. The sample includes over 150,000 clones, 90% to 95% of them seen just once. Sequenced: blood. These receptors were taken from a man aged 35 to 55 in good health. Both conserved end residues are part of each CDR3. The order of the fields is clone size, V gene, D gene, J gene, CDR3 DNA, CDR3 protein. The D gene is left open where the match is weak. Clone size is given for some rows only: seen once, a few or many times, or a class if the clone is expanded.

>-|TRBV4-3|-|TRBJ1-2
TGCGCCAGCAGCCAAGGATCCAGGGCGAGTGGCTACACCTTC
CASSQGSRASGYTF
>-|TRBV2|-|TRBJ1-5
TGTGCCAGCAGTGAATCCTCATCGGTTAGCAATCAGCCCCAGCATTTT
CASSESSSVSNQPQHF
>-|TRBV7-9|-|TRBJ1-6
TGTGCCAGCAGCTCCTTCGGCGACGATATGGATTCACCCCTCCACTTT
CASSSFGDDMDSPLHF
>-|TRBV29-1|-|TRBJ1-2
TGCAGCGTTGCAGGGATCTATGGCTACACCTTC
CSVAGIYGYTF
>once|TRBV24-1|-|TRBJ1-2
TGTGCCACCAGTGACAAGAGGGGGAACTATGGCTACACCTTC
CATSDKRGNYGYTF
>-|TRBV5-6|-|TRBJ1-4
TGTGCCAGCAGCTTGTTTCAGGGGCTGAATGAAAAACTGTTTTTT
CASSLFQGLNEKLFF
>-|TRBV5-8|-|TRBJ2-5
TGTGCCAGCAGCCCCCGGGGCAGGGAAGAGACCCAGTACTTC
CASSPRGREETQYF
>once|TRBV5-1|-|TRBJ2-7
TGCGCCAGCAGCCCTGCTCGGGAGTCCTACGAGCAGTACTTC
CASSPARESYEQYF
>-|TRBV28|TRBD1|TRBJ1-1
TGTGCCAGCAGGGGGGGGGACAGTTCGAACACTGAAGCTTTCTTT
CASRGGDSSNTEAFF
>-|TRBV6-6|-|TRBJ1-3
TGTGCCAGCATCGCCGGACAGTCGGGAAACACCATATATTTT
CASIAGQSGNTIYF
>-|TRBV6-5|TRBD1|TRBJ2-4
TGTGCCAGCAGTCAGGTAAGGGGGCCCAAAAACATTCAGTACTTC
CASSQVRGPKNIQYF
>-|TRBV5-1|TRBD1|TRBJ1-2
TGCGCCAGCAGCCCCACGGGACAGGAACCCTATGGCTACACCTTC
CASSPTGQEPYGYTF
>-|TRBV20-1|TRBD1|TRBJ1-1
TGCAGTGCTAGTGCAGGGGGGTTAGGCGTTGAAGCTTTCTTT
CSASAGGLGVEAFF
>-|TRBV6-5|-|TRBJ1-1
TGTGCCAGCAGGCAAGCGACTACAGGGAAAACTGAAGCTTTCTTT
CASRQATTGKTEAFF
>-|TRBV7-2|-|TRBJ1-6
TGTGCCAGCAGCTTAGTCGCGCGAGATAATTCACCCCTCCACTTT
CASSLVARDNSPLHF
>-|TRBV6-6|-|TRBJ1-4
TGTGCCAGCAGTTACCCAAATGAAAAACTGTTTTTT
CASSYPNEKLFF
>-|TRBV7-2|-|TRBJ2-3
TGTGCCAGCAGCTTAGATCCAGGCGCAGATACGCAGTATTTT
CASSLDPGADTQYF
>few|TRBV11-2|-|TRBJ2-7
TGTGCCAGCAGCTTAGGAGGGGGGACCTACGAGCAGTACTTC
CASSLGGGTYEQYF
>-|TRBV11-2|TRBD1|TRBJ1-6
TGTGCCAGCAGCCCCGGGACAGGGAATTCACCCCTCCACTTT
CASSPGTGNSPLHF
>-|TRBV9|-|TRBJ1-4
TGTGCCAGCAGCGGAATAGGAGCTACAACTAATGAAAAACTGTTTTTT
CASSGIGATTNEKLFF
>-|TRBV19|TRBD1|TRBJ2-3
TGTGCCAGTAGTACCGACAGGGGGCGAGGCACAGATACGCAGTATTTT
CASSTDRGRGTDTQYF
>-|TRBV11-2|TRBD1|TRBJ2-4
TGTGCCAGCAGCTTCCCCCCCGGACAGGGGAGGAACATTCAGTACTTC
CASSFPPGQGRNIQYF
>-|TRBV5-6|TRBD2|TRBJ2-3
TGTGCCAGCAGGAGACTAGCGGGGGGGCAGGCAGATACGCAGTATTTT
CASRRLAGGQADTQYF
>-|TRBV11-2|TRBD2|TRBJ2-1
TGTGCCAGCAGCTTAAGTCAGAGCGGGAAGCATGAGCAGTTCTTC
CASSLSQSGKHEQFF
>-|TRBV7-3|-|TRBJ1-2
TGTGCCAGCAGCTTGATGGGGCGGAATCAGGATTCAAATGGCTACACCTTC
CASSLMGRNQDSNGYTF
>-|TRBV6-5|TRBD2|TRBJ2-3
TGTGCCAGCAGTTACTCGGGGGCTAGCGGGGCGCAGTATTTT
CASSYSGASGAQYF
>-|TRBV6-5|-|TRBJ2-3
TGTGCCAGCAGTTACACCACCTCGCATACGCAGTATTTT
CASSYTTSHTQYF
>-|TRBV7-2|-|TRBJ2-5
TGTGCCAGCAGCTGGAAGGGGGGCTATGAGACCCAGTACTTC
CASSWKGGYETQYF